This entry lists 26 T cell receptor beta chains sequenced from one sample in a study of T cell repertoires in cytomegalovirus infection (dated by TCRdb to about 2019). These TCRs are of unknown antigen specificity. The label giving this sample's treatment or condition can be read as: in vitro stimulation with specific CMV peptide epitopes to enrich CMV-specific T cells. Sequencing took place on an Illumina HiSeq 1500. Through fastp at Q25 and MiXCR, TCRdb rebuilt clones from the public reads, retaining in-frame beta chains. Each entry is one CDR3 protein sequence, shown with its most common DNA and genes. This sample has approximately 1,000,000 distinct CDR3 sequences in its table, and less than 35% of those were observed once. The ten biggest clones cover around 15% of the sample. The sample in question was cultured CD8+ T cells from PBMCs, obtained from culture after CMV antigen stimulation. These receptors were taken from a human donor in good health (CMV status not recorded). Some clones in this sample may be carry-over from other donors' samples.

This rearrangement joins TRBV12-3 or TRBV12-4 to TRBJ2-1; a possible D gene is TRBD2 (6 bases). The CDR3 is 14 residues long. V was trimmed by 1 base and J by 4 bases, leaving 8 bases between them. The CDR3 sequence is CASSLGTIYNEQFF. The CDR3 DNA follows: TGTGCCAGCAGTTTAGGGACTATATACAATGAGCAGTTCTTC.

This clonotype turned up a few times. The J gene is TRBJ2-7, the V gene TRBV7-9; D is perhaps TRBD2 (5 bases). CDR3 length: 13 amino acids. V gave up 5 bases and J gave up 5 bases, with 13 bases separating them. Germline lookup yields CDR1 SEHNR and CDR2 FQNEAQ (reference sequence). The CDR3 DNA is TGTGCCAGCAGCGCAAGGGAGACCCACGAGCAGTACGTC. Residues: CASSARETHEQYV.

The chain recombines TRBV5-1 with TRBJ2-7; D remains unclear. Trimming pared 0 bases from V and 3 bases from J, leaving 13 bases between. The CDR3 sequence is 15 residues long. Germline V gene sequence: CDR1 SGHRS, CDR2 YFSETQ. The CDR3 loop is CASSLVGNPHYEQYF. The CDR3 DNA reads TGCGCCAGCAGCTTGGTTGGGAACCCCCACTACGAGCAGTACTTC. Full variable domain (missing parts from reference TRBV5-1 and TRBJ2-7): KAGVTQTPRYLIKTRGQQVTLSCSPISGHRSVSWYQQTPGQGLQFLFEYFSETQRNKGNFPGRFSGRQFSNSRSEMNVSTLELGDSALYLCASSLVGNPHYEQYFGPGTRLTVT.

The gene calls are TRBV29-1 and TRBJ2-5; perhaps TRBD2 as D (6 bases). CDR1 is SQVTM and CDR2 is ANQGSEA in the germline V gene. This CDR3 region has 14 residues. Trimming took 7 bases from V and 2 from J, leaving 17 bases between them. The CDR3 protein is CSAGRDLRQETQYF. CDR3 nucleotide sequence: TGCAGCGCTGGCCGGGACTTGCGACAAGAGACCCAGTACTTC.

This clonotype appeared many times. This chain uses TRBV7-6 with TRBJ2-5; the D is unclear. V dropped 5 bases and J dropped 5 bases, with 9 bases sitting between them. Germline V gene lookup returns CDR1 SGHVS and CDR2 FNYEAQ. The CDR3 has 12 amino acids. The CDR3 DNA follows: TGTGCCAGCAGCACACTGGGGGAGACCCAGTACTTC. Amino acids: CASSTLGETQYF.

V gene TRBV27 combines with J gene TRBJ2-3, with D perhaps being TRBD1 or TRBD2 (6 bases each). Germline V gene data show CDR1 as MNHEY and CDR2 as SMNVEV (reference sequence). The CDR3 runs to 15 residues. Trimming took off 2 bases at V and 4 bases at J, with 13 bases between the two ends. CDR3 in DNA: TGTGCCAGCAGTTTAAGGGGGGTTGGGGCAGATACGCAGTATTTT. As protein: CASSLRGVGADTQYF.

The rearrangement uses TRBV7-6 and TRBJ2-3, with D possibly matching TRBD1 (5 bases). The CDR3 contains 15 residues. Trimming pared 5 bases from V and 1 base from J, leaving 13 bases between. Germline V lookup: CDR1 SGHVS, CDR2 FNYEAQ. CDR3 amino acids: CASSPFGRGTDTQYF. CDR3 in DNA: TGTGCCAGCAGCCCATTCGGCAGGGGCACAGATACGCAGTATTTT. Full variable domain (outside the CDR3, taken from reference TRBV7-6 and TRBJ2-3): GAGVSQSPRYKVTKRGQDVALRCDPISGHVSLYWYRQALGQGPEFLTYFNYEAQQDKSGLPNDRFSAERPEGSISTLTIQRTEQRDSAMYRCASSPFGRGTDTQYFGPGTRLTVL.

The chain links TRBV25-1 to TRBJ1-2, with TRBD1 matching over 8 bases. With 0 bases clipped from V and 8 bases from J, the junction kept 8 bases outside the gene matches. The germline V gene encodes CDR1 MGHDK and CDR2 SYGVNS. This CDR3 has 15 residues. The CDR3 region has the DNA TGTGCCAGCAGTGAATACTATAGGACAGGGTACGGCTACACCTTC. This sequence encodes CASSEYYRTGYGYTF.

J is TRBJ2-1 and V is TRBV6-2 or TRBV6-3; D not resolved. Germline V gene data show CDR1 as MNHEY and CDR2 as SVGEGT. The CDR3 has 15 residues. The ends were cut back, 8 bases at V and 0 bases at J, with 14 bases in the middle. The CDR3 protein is CASRPGPLSYNEQFF. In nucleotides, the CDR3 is TGTGCCAGCCGTCCGGGTCCTCTCTCCTACAATGAGCAGTTCTTC.

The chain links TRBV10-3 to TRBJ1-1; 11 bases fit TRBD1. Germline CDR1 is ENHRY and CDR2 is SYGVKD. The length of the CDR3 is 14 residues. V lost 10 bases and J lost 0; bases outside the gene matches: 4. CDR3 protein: CATGQGAMNTEAFF. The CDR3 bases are TGTGCCACCGGACAGGGGGCTATGAACACTGAAGCTTTCTTT.

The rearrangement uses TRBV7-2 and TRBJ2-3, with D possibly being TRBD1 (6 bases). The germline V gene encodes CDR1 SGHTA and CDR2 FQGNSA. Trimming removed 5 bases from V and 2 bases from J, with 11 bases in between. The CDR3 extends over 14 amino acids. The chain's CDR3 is CASSNRQDTDTQYF. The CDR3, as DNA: TGTGCCAGCAGCAACCGACAGGACACAGATACGCAGTATTTT.

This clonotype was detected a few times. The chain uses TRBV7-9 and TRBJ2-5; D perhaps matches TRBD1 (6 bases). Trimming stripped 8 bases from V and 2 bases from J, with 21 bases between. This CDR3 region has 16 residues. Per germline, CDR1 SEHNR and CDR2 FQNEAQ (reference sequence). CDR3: CASSGQGPKHQETQYF. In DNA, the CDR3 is TGTGCCAGCTCCGGGCAGGGGCCAAAACATCAAGAGACCCAGTACTTC.

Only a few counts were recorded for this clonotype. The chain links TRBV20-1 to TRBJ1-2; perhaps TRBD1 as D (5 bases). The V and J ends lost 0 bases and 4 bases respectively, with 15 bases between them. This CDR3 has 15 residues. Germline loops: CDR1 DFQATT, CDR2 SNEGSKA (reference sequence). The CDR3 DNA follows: TGCAGTGCTAGAGATCAAAGAGGGGTAGTCTATGGCTACACCTTC. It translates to CSARDQRGVVYGYTF.

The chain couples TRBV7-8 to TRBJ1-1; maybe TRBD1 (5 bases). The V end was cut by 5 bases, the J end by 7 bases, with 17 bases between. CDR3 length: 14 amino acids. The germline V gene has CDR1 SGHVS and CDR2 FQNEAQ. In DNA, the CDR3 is TGTGCCAGCAGCCCCGGCTCGGGACGAGGTGAAGCTTTCTTT. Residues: CASSPGSGRGEAFF.

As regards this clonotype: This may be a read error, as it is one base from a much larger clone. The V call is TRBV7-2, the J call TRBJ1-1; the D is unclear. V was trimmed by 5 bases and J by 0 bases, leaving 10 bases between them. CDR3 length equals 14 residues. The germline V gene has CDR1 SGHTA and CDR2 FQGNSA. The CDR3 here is CTSSANHMNTEAFF. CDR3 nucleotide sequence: TGTACCAGCAGCGCGAACCACATGAACACTGAAGCTTTCTTT.

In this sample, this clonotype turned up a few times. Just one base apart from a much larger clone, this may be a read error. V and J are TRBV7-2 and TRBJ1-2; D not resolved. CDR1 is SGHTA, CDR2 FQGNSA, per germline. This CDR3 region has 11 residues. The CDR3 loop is CVIIANYGYTF. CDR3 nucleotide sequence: TGTGTCATCATAGCTAACTATGGCTACACCTTC.

As DNA, the CDR3 is TGCGCCAGCAGCCAAGTGTCCGTCTACGGGGAGCTGTTTTTT. It yields the protein CASSQVSVYGELFF. The rearrangement joins TRBV4-1 to TRBJ2-2; no definite D call. The CDR3 has 14 residues. Looked up from germline, CDR1 is MGHRA and CDR2 is YSYEKL. Trimming pared 1 base from V and 7 bases from J, leaving 10 bases between.

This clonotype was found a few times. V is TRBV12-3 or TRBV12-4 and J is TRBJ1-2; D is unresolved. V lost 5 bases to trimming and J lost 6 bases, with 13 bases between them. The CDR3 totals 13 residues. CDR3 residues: CASSRSRMDGYTF. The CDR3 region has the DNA TGTGCCAGCAGTAGATCCAGGATGGATGGCTACACCTTC.

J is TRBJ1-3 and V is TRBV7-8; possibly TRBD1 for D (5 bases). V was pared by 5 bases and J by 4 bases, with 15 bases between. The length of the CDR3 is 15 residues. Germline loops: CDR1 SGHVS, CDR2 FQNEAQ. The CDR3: CASSHSGGAGNTIYF. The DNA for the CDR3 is TGTGCCAGCAGCCATAGTGGCGGGGCGGGAAACACCATATATTTT. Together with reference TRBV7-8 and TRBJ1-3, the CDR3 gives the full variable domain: GAGVSQSPRYKVAKRGQDVALRCDPISGHVSLFWYQQALGQGPEFLTYFQNEAQLDKSGLPSDRFFAERPEGSVSTLKIQRTQQEDSAVYLCASSHSGGAGNTIYFGEGSWLTVV.

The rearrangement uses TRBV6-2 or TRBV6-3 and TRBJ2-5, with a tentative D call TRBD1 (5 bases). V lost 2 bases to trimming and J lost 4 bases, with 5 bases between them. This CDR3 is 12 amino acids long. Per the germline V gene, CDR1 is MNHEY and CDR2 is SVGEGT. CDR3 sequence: CASSYDRETQYF. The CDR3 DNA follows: TGTGCCAGCAGTTACGACAGAGAGACCCAGTACTTC.

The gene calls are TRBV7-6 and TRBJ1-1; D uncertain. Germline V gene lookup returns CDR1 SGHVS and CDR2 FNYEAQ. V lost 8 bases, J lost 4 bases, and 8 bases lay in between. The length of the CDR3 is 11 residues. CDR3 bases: TGTGCCAGCGGCGGGTTCACTGAAGCTTTCTTT. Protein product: CASGGFTEAFF.

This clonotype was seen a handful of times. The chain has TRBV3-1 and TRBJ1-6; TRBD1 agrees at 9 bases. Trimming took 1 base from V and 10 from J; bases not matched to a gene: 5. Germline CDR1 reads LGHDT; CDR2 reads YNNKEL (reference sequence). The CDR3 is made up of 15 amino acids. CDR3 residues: CASSQVGQGKSPLHF. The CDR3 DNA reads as TGTGCCAGCAGCCAAGTTGGACAGGGGAAGTCACCCCTCCACTTT.

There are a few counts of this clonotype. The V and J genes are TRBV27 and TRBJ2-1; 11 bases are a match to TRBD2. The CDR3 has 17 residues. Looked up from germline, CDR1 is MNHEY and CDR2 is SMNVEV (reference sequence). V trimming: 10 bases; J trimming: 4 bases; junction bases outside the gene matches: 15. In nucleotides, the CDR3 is TGTGCCACACAACAGGTAGCGGGGGGGCCAGGGTACAATGAGCAGTTCTTC. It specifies CATQQVAGGPGYNEQFF.

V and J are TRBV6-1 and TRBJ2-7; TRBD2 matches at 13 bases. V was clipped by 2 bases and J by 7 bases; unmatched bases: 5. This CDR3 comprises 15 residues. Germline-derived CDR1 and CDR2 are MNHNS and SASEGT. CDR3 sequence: CASSEYGLAGEEQYV. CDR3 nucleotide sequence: TGTGCCAGCAGTGAATACGGACTAGCGGGGGAAGAGCAGTACGTC.

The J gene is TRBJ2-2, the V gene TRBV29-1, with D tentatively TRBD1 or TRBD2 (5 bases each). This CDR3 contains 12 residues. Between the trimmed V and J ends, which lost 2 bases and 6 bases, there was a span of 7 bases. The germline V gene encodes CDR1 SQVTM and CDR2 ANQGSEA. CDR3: CSVERGPGELFF. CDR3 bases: TGCAGCGTTGAAAGGGGACCCGGGGAGCTGTTTTTT.

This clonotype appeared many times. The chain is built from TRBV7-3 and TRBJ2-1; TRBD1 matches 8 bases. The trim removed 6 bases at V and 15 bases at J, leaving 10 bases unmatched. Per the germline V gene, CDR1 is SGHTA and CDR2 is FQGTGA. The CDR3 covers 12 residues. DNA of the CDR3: TGTGCCAGCAGTCCTTCCGAAGACAGGGGGTTCTTC. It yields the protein CASSPSEDRGFF.